Listed here are 18 T cell receptor beta chains from one sample, sequenced in a study of blood T cell repertoires in COVID-19. Libraries were prepared by immunoSEQ multiplex PCR; TCRdb keeps only in-frame clonotypes and omits some of them. The sample has some 250,000 clones, 70% to 90% seen once. Sequencing was carried out using PBMCs or T cells enriched from blood (not recorded which). These TCRs come from a man aged 18 to 30 who had recovered from COVID-19.

The rearrangement joins TRBV28 to TRBJ1-3; D gene ambiguous. V was cut by 5 bases and J by 0 bases, with 11 bases left in between. The CDR3 is 15 residues long. The germline V gene encodes CDR1 MDHEN and CDR2 SYDVKM. In DNA form, the CDR3 reads TGTGCCAGCAGTCTTACGCTAGGCTCTGGAAACACCATATATTTT. This encodes CASSLTLGSGNTIYF.

This chain links TRBV7-8 with TRBJ2-7, with 7 nucleotides matching TRBD1. CDR1 SGHVS and CDR2 FQNEAQ come from the germline V gene. The trim removed 1 base at V and 2 bases at J, leaving 2 bases unmatched. The CDR3 is 14 amino acids. The CDR3, as DNA: TGTGCCAGCAGCTTAGTGCAGGGGGCCTACGAGCAGTACTTC. It yields the protein CASSLVQGAYEQYF.

This sequence joins TRBV28 and TRBJ2-7; 7 positions agree with TRBD1. The CDR3 totals 16 residues. The germline CDR1 and CDR2 sequences are MDHEN and SYDVKM. After removal of 4 bases from V and 2 bases from J, the junction contained 11 bases not matched to a gene. CDR3 in amino acids: CASSYALTGRPYEQYF. CDR3 coding DNA: TGTGCCAGCAGTTACGCCTTGACAGGGAGACCCTACGAGCAGTACTTC.

The chain is built from TRBV7-8 and TRBJ2-7; D is perhaps TRBD1 (5 bases). V was shortened by 5 bases and J by 3 bases, with 17 bases between the two germline ends. This CDR3 is 15 amino acids long. Germline lookup yields CDR1 SGHVS and CDR2 FQNEAQ. The CDR3 loop is CASSPTPGWFYEQYF. CDR3 nucleotide sequence: TGTGCCAGCAGCCCAACGCCAGGGTGGTTCTACGAGCAGTACTTC.

The V and J genes are TRBV7-8 and TRBJ1-6, with a tentative D call TRBD1 (6 bases). This CDR3 contains 15 residues. The germline V gene has CDR1 SGHVS and CDR2 FQNEAQ. Between the trimmed V and J ends, which lost 1 base and 10 bases, there was a span of 14 bases. CDR3 region: CASSLEGRGISPLHF. The DNA for the CDR3 is TGTGCCAGCAGCTTAGAGGGCAGGGGAATCTCACCCCTCCACTTT.

This clone has a single count. This chain links TRBV28 with TRBJ1-3; D uncertain. This CDR3 comprises 16 residues. V dropped 5 bases and J dropped 0 bases, with 14 bases sitting between them. CDR1 is MDHEN and CDR2 is SYDVKM in the germline V gene. CDR3: CASSANGLYSGNTIYF. CDR3 nucleotides: TGTGCCAGCAGTGCCAACGGGTTATACTCTGGAAACACCATATATTTT.

This chain joins TRBV5-6 and TRBJ1-3, with D hard to call. The germline CDR1 and CDR2 sequences are SGHDT and YYEEEE. The CDR3 sequence is 14 residues long. Deletions cut 1 base from V and 1 base from J, with 6 bases between. The CDR3 DNA reads TGTGCCAGCAGCTTGCTAGGATCTGGAAACACCATATATTTT. It yields the protein CASSLLGSGNTIYF.

The CDR3 DNA is TGTGCCAGCAGTTCGGGGGTTGGATCACCCCTCCACTTT. Encoded protein: CASSSGVGSPLHF. The rearrangement uses TRBV27 and TRBJ1-6, with D perhaps matching TRBD1 (5 bases). The CDR3 extends over 13 amino acids. Germline V gene sequence: CDR1 MNHEY, CDR2 SMNVEV (reference sequence). Deletions cut 4 bases from V and 10 bases from J, with 11 bases between.

The rearrangement uses TRBV5-1 and TRBJ2-1; 8 bases match TRBD1. Germline V gene data show CDR1 as SGHRS and CDR2 as YFSETQ. The CDR3 extends over 15 amino acids. J was trimmed by 7 bases and V by 5 bases; bases with no gene match: 11. The CDR3 loop reads CASSPTGGISNEQFF. The CDR3 DNA reads TGCGCCAGCAGTCCCACAGGGGGGATCTCGAATGAGCAGTTCTTC.

This rearrangement joins TRBV9 to TRBJ2-1; D might be TRBD2 (5 bases). The germline V gene has CDR1 SGDLS and CDR2 YYNGEE. This CDR3 is 16 amino acids long. V dropped 2 bases and J dropped 0 bases, with 12 bases sitting between them. As DNA, the CDR3 is TGTGCCAGCAGCGTTCGAGGCGACTACTCCTACAATGAGCAGTTCTTC. As protein: CASSVRGDYSYNEQFF.

J is TRBJ1-4 and V is TRBV7-8, with D unresolved. This CDR3 region has 15 residues. CDR1 and CDR2 from the germline V gene are SGHVS and FQNEAQ. Trimming took 3 bases from V and 0 from J, leaving 8 bases between them. The CDR3 is CASSLFQTTNEKLFF. The DNA for the CDR3 is TGTGCCAGCAGCTTGTTCCAGACAACTAATGAAAAACTGTTTTTT.

A few counts support this clone. CDR3 sequence reads: CASSYRFNQPQHF. CDR3 in DNA: TGTGCCAGCAGCTACAGGTTCAATCAGCCCCAGCATTTT. The V and J genes are TRBV7-8 and TRBJ1-5, with D possibly being TRBD1 (5 bases). From germline, CDR1 is SGHVS and CDR2 FQNEAQ. V was pared by 4 bases and J by 3 bases, with 7 bases between. This CDR3 contains 13 residues.

This rearrangement joins TRBV6-5 to TRBJ1-6; TRBD1 is a possible D gene (6 bases). Germline V gene sequence: CDR1 MNHEY, CDR2 SVGAGI. V was clipped by 6 bases and J by 8 bases, with 17 bases between them. This CDR3 contains 15 residues. The CDR3 region is CASSRTDGLDSPLHF. Written as DNA, the CDR3 is TGTGCCAGCAGCCGGACAGACGGGTTGGATTCACCCCTCCACTTT.

The rearrangement links TRBV5-1 to TRBJ2-4; maybe TRBD1 (6 bases). Looked up from germline, CDR1 is SGHRS and CDR2 is YFSETQ. The CDR3 has 16 amino acids. Trimming left V 4 bases short and J 7 bases short, with 21 bases between. The CDR3 sequence: CASSPTGHGTINIQYF. The CDR3 nucleotides read TGCGCCAGCAGCCCAACGGGACACGGGACGATCAACATTCAGTACTTC. Variable domain in full (rest from reference TRBV5-1 and TRBJ2-4): KAGVTQTPRYLIKTRGQQVTLSCSPISGHRSVSWYQQTPGQGLQFLFEYFSETQRNKGNFPGRFSGRQFSNSRSEMNVSTLELGDSALYLCASSPTGHGTINIQYFGAGTRLSVL.

CDR3 residues: CASSSRDNRNYGYTF. The CDR3 coding sequence is TGTGCCAGCAGCTCGAGGGACAACCGTAACTATGGCTACACCTTC. The rearrangement uses TRBV7-9 and TRBJ1-2, with a tentative D call TRBD1 (6 bases). V lost 4 bases, J lost 1 base, and 13 bases lay in between. Germline assignment: CDR1 SEHNR and CDR2 FQNEAQ (reference sequence). The CDR3 runs 15 residues.

The chain combines TRBV5-6 with TRBJ2-1; 11 nucleotides agree with TRBD2. CDR1 and CDR2 from the germline V gene are SGHDT and YYEEEE. V was clipped by 0 bases and J by 4 bases; unmatched bases: 9. The CDR3 extends over 18 amino acids. The CDR3 nucleotides read TGTGCCAGCAGCTTGGGGTTTAGCGGGAGGGCCTTTTACAATGAGCAGTTCTTC. Translation: CASSLGFSGRAFYNEQFF. Full variable domain (outside the CDR3, taken from reference TRBV5-6 and TRBJ2-1): DAGVTQSPTHLIKTRGQQVTLRCSPKSGHDTVSWYQQALGQGPQFIFQYYEEEERQRGNFPDRFSGHQFPNYSSELNVNALLLGDSALYLCASSLGFSGRAFYNEQFFGPGTRLTVL.

V is TRBV7-2 and J is TRBJ2-7; 10 positions agree with TRBD2. From germline, CDR1 is SGHTA and CDR2 FQGNSA. This CDR3 region has 16 residues. J lost 3 bases, V lost 5 bases, and 10 bases had no gene match. CDR3: CASSTRASGGGYEQYF. In DNA, the CDR3 is TGTGCCAGCAGCACTCGTGCTAGCGGGGGTGGCTACGAGCAGTACTTC.

V usage is TRBV27 and J usage is TRBJ2-2; 8 positions match TRBD2. J was trimmed by 2 bases and V by 11 bases; bases with no gene match: 10. The germline V gene encodes CDR1 MNHEY and CDR2 SMNVEV (reference sequence). The length of the CDR3 is 15 residues. The CDR3: CAGTGGGENTGELFF. The CDR3 DNA sequence: TGTGCCGGCACCGGGGGGGGCGAAAACACCGGGGAGCTGTTTTTT.